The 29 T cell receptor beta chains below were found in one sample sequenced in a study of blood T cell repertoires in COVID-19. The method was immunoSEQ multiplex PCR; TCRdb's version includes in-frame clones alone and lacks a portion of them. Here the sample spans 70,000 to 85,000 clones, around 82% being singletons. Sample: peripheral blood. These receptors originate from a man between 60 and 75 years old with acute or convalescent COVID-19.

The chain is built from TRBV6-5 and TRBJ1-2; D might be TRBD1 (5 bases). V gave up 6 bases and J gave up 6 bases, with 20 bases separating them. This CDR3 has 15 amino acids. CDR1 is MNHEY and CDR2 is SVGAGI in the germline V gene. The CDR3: CASSPLQGRTDGYTF. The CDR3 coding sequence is TGTGCCAGCAGCCCCCTTCAGGGAAGGACGGATGGCTACACCTTC.

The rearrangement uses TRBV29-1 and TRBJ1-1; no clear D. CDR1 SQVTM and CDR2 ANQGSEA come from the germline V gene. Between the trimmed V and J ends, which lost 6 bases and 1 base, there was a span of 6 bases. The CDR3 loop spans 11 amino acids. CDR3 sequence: CSVLRNTEAFF. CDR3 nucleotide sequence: TGCAGCGTGCTCAGGAACACTGAAGCTTTCTTT.

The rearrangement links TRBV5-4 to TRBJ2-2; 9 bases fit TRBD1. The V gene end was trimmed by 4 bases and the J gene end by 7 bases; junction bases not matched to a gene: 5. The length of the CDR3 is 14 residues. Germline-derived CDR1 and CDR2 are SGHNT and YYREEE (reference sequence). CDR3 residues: CASSLGTGHGELFF. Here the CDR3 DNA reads TGTGCCAGCAGCCTAGGGACAGGGCACGGGGAGCTGTTTTTT.

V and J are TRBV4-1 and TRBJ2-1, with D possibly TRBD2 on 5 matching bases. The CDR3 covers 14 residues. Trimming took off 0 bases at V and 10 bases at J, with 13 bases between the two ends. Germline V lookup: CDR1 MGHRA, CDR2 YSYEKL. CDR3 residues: CASSQDPGYLEQFF. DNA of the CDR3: TGCGCCAGCAGCCAAGATCCGGGATACCTGGAGCAGTTCTTC.

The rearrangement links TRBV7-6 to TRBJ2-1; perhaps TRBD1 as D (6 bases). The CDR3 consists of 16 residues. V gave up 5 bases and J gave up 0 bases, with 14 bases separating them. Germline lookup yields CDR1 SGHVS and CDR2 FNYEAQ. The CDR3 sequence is CASSAMRGSSYNEQFF. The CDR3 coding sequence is TGTGCCAGCAGCGCGATGAGGGGGAGCTCCTACAATGAGCAGTTCTTC.

For the CDR3, the DNA is TGTGCCAGCTCACCAAGCCAGGGGAGCGGAAACACCATATATTTT. Its translation: CASSPSQGSGNTIYF. The genes are TRBV18 and TRBJ1-3, with D possibly being TRBD1 (6 bases). CDR3 length equals 15 residues. Germline CDR1 KGHSH, CDR2 LQKENI. The germline V and J ends were trimmed by 2 bases and 4 bases, with 12 bases remaining between them. The variable domain in full, with the rest retrieved from reference TRBV18 and TRBJ1-3, is NAGVMQNPRHLVRRRGQEARLRCSPMKGHSHVYWYRQLPEEGLKFMVYLQKENIIDESGMPKERFSAEFPKEGPSILRIQQVVRGDSAAYFCASSPSQGSGNTIYFGEGSWLTVV.

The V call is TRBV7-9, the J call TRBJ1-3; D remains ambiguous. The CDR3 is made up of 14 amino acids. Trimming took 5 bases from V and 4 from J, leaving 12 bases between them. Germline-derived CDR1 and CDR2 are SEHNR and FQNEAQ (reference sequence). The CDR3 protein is CASSPRSGGNTIYF. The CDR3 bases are TGTGCCAGCAGCCCGCGATCGGGGGGAAACACCATATATTTT.

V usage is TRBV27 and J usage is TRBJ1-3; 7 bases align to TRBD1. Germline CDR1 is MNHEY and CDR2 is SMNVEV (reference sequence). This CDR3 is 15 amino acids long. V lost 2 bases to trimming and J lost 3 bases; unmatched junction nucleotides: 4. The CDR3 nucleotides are TGTGCCAGCAGTTTAAAGGGGGCGAGTGGAAACACCATATATTTT. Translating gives CASSLKGASGNTIYF.

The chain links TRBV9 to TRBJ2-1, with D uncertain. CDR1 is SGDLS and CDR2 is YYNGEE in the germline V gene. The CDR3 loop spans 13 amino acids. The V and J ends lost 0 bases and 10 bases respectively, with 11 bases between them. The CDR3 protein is CASSVGQVEEQFF. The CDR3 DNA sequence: TGTGCCAGCAGCGTAGGCCAGGTCGAAGAGCAGTTCTTC.

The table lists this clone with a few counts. The CDR3: CASSPRCQPQHF. The CDR3 bases are TGCGCCAGCAGCCCGCGGTGTCAGCCCCAGCATTTT. V gene TRBV23-1 combines with J gene TRBJ1-5; D unresolved. TRBV23-1 is an open reading frame whose function is uncertain. CDR3 length equals 12 residues. The germline V and J ends were trimmed by 6 bases and 6 bases, with 9 bases remaining between them.

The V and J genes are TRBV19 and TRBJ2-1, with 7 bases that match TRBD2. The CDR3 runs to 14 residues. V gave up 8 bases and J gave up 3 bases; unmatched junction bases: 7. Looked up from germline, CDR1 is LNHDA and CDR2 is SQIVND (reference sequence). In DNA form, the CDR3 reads TGTGCCAGTCAGCGGGGCGGCGGCTACAATGAGCAGTTCTTC. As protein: CASQRGGGYNEQFF.

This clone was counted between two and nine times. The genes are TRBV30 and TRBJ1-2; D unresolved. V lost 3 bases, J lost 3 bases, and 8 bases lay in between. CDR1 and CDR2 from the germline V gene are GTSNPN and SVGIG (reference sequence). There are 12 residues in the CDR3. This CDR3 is CAWRSRDYGYTF. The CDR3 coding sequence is TGTGCCTGGAGGTCGCGGGACTATGGCTACACCTTC.

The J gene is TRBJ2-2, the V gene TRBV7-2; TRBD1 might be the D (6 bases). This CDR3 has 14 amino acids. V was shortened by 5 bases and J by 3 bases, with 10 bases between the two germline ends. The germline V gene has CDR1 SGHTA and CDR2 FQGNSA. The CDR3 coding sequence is TGTGCCAGCAGCCCGGGACAAGACACCGGGGAGCTGTTTTTT. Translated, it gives CASSPGQDTGELFF. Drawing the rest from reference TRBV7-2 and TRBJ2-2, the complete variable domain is GAGVSQSPSNKVTEKGKDVELRCDPISGHTALYWYRQSLGQGLEFLIYFQGNSAPDKSGLPSDRFSAERTGGSVSTLTIQRTQQEDSAVYLCASSPGQDTGELFFGEGSRLTVL.

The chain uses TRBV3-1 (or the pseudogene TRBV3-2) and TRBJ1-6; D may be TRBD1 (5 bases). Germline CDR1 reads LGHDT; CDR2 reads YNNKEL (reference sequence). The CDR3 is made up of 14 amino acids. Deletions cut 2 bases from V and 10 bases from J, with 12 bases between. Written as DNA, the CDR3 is TGTGCCAGCAGCCAAATAGGGGCCAGCTCACCCCTCCACTTT. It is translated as CASSQIGASSPLHF.

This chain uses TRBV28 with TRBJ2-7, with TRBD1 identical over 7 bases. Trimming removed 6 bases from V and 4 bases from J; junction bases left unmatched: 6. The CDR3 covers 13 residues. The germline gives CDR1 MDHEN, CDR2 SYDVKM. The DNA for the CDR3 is TGTGCCAGCAGCTACGGGACAGTGTACGAGCAGTACTTC. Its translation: CASSYGTVYEQYF.

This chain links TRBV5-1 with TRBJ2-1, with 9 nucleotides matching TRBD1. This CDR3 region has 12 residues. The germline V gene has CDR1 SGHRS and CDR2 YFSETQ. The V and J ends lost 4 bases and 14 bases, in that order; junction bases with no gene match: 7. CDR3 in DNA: TGCGCCAGCAGCCTCTCCCGGGACAGGGAGTTCTTC. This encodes CASSLSRDREFF.

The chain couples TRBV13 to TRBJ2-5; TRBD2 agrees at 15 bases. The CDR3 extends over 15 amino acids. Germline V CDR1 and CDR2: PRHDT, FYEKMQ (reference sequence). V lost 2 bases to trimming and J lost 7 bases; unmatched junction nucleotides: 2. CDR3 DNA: TGTGCCAGCAGCTTACCGGGACTAGCGGGAGGGACCCAGTACTTC. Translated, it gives CASSLPGLAGGTQYF.

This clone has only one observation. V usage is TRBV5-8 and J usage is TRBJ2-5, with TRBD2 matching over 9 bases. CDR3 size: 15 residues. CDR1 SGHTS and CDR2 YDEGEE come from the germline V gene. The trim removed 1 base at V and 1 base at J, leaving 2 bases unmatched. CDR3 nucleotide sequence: TGTGCCAGCAGCTTGTGGCGGGGGGGCCAAGAGACCCAGTACTTC. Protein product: CASSLWRGGQETQYF.

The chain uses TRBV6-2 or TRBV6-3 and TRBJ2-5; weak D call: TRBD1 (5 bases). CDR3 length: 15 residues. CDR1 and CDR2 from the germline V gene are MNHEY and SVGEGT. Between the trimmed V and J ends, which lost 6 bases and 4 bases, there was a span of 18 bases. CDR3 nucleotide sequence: TGTGCCAGCAGCCTGATCATCAGGGATCTAGAGACCCAGTACTTC. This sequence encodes CASSLIIRDLETQYF.

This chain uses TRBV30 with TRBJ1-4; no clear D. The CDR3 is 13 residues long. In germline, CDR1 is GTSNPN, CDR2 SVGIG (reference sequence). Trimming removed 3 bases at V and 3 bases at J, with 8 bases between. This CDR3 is CAWRSQSNEKLFF. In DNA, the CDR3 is TGTGCCTGGAGATCACAGTCTAATGAAAAACTGTTTTTT.

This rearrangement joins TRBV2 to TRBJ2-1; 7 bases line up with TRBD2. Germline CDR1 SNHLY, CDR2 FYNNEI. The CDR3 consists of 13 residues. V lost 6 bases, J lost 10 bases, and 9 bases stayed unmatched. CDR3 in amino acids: CASRGSGTWEQFF. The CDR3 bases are TGTGCCAGCAGGGGCAGCGGGACTTGGGAGCAGTTCTTC.

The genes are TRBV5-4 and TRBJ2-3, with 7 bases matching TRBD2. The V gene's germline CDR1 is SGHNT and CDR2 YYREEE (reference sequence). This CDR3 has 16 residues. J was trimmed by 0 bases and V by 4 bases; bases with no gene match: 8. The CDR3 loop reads CASSPTSVVSTDTQYF. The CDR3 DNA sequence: TGTGCCAGCAGCCCAACTAGCGTCGTGAGCACAGATACGCAGTATTTT.

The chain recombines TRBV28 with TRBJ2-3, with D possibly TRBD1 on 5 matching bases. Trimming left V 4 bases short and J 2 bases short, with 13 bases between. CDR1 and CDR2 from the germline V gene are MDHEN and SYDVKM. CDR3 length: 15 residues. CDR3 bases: TGTGCCAGCAGTTCAAGGGGTGGGATCACAGATACGCAGTATTTT. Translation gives CASSSRGGITDTQYF.

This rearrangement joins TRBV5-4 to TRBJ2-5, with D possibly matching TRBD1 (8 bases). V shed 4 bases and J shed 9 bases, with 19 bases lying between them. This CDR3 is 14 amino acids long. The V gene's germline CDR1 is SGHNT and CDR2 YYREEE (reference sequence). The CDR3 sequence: CASSPQGGQGSQYF. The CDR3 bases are TGTGCCAGCAGCCCACAGGGGGGGCAAGGGTCCCAGTACTTC.

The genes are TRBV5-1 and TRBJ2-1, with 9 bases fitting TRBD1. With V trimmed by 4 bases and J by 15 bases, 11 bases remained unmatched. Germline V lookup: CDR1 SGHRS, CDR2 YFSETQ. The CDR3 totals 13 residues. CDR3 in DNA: TGCGCCAGCAGCCTAGACGGGACAGGGTGGGCGTTCTTC. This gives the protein CASSLDGTGWAFF.

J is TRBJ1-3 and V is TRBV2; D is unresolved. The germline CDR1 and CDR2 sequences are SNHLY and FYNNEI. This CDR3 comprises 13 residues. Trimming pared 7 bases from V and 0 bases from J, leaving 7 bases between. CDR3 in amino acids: CASNGDSGNTIYF. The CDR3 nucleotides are TGTGCCAGCAATGGAGACTCTGGAAACACCATATATTTT.

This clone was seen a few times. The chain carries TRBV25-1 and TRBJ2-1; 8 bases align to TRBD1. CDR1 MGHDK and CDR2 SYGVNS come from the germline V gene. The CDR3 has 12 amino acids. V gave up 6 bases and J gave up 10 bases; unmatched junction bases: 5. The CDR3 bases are TGTGCCAGCAGGGACAGGGACGGAGAGCAGTTCTTC. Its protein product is CASRDRDGEQFF.

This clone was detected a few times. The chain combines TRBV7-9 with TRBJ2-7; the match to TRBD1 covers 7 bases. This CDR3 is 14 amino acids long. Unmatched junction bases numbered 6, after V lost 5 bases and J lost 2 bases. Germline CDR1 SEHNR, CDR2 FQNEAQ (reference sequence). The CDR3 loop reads CASSLTTGAYEQYF. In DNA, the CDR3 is TGTGCCAGCAGCCTGACTACAGGGGCCTACGAGCAGTACTTC.

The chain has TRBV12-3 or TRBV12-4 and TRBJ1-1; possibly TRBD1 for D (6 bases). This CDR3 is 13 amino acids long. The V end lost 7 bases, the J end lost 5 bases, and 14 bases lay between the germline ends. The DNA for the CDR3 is TGTGCCAGCACCCCGACAGGCCCAACTGAAGCTTTCTTT. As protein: CASTPTGPTEAFF.